This TCR beta chain was sequenced during a study of blood T cell repertoires in COVID-19. For the study at large: COVID-19 samples, acute and convalescent, were from the United States, Italy and Spain.

In the authors' workflow: How many nucleated cells were present was estimated from reference gene primer amplification. Libraries were prepared by immunoSEQ multiplex PCR; TCRdb keeps only in-frame clonotypes and omits some of them. V, J and clone size derive from that table, while D and trimming were established from the DNA sequence. This table has approximately 190,000 clones, 82% appearing once. Seattle cases were enrolled at active infection and followed longitudinally. Trimming shortened V by 3 bases and J by 8 bases, and 11 bases separated the two germline ends. The CDR3 is 14 residues long. Germline V gene sequence: CDR1 ENHRY, CDR2 SYGVKD.

This chain links TRBV10-3 with TRBJ1-6, with D possibly being TRBD1 (5 bases). This sequence was found in an older woman with COVID-19, enrolled during active disease. Material for sequencing was peripheral blood. CDR3 DNA: TGTGCCATCAGTGAAGTTTCGGGGGATTCACCCCTCCACTTT. Protein product: CAISEVSGDSPLHF.